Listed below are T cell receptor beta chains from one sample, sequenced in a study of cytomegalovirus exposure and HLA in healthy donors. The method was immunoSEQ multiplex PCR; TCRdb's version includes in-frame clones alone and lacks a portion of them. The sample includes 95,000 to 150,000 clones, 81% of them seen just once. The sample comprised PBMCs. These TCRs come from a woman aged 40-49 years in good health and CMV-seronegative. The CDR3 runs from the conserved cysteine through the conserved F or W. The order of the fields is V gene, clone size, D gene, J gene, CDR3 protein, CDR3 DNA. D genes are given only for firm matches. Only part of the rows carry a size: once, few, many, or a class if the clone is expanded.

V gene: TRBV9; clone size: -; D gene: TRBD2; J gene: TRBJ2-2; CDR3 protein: CASSVGSGKRAGELFF; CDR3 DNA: TGTGCCAGCAGCGTAGGTAGCGGGAAACGGGCCGGGGAGCTGTTTTTT
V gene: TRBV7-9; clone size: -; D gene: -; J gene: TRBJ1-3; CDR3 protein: CSSNRQLITAGSGNTIYF; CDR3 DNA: TGTTCCAGCAACAGACAGCTAATAACGGCAGGCTCTGGAAACACCATATATTTT
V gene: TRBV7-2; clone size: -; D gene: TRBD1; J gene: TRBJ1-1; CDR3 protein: CASSSPNRGTEAFF; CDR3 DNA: TGTGCCAGCAGCTCCCCCAACAGGGGCACTGAAGCTTTCTTT
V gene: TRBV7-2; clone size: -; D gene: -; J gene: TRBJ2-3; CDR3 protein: CASSIRLPTDTQYF; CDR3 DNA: TGTGCCAGCAGCATACGACTGCCCACAGATACGCAGTATTTT
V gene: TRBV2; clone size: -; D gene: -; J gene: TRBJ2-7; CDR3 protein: CASSGSVLYYEQYF; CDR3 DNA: TGTGCCAGCAGTGGTTCCGTTCTCTACTACGAGCAGTACTTC
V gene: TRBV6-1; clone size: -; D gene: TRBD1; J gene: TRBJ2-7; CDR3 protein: CASSFGTGAYEQYF; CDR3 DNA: TGTGCCAGCAGTTTCGGGACAGGAGCCTACGAGCAGTACTTC
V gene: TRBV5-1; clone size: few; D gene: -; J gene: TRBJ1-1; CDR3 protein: CASSSRAGDTEAFF; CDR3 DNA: TGCGCCAGCAGCTCGCGGGCAGGGGACACTGAAGCTTTCTTT
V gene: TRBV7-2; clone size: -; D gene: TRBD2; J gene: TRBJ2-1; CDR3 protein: CASSRGWGGNEQFF; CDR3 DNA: TGTGCCAGCAGCCGTGGGTGGGGGGGCAATGAGCAGTTCTTC
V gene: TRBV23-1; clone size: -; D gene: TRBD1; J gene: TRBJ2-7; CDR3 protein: CASSPHHYRGSNEQYF; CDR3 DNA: TGCGCCAGCAGTCCCCACCATTACAGGGGGAGCAACGAGCAGTACTTC
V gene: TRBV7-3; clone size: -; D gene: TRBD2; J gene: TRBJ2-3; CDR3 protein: CASSLSSGGTDTQYF; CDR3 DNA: TGTGCCAGCAGCTTATCGAGCGGGGGTACAGATACGCAGTATTTT
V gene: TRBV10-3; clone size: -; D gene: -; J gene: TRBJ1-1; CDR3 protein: CAIRKTTGLNTEAFF; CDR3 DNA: TGTGCCATCAGGAAAACGACAGGCTTGAACACTGAAGCTTTCTTT
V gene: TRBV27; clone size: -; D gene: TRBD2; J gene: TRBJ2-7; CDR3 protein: CASSFSGLAGDTYEQYF; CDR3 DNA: TGTGCCAGCAGTTTCTCGGGACTAGCGGGAGATACCTACGAGCAGTACTTC
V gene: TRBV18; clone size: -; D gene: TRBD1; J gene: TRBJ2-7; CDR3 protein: CASSPRGQGVHEQYF; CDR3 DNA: TGTGCCAGCTCACCACGGGGACAGGGCGTCCACGAGCAGTACTTC
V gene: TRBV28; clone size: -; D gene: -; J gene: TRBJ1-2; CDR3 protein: CASSLPYSPGYDGYTF; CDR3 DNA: TGTGCCAGCAGTTTACCCTACTCCCCAGGGTATGATGGCTACACCTTC
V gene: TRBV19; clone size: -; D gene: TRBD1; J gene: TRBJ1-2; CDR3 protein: CASQGWGQGAGGYTF; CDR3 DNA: TGTGCCAGTCAAGGGTGGGGACAGGGGGCTGGTGGCTACACCTTC
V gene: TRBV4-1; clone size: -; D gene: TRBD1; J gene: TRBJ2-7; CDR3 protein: CASSLILGQGYEQYF; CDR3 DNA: TGCGCCAGCAGCCTGATACTTGGACAGGGATACGAGCAGTACTTC
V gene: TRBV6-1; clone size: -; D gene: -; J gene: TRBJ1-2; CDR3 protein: CASSGGQGSAYGYTF; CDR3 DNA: TGTGCCAGCAGTGGGGGGCAGGGTAGTGCTTATGGCTACACCTTC
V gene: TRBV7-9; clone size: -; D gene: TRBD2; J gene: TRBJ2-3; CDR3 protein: CASSSRTSGSSRITDTQYF; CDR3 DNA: TGTGCCAGCAGCTCCCGGACTAGCGGGAGCTCCCGCATCACAGATACGCAGTATTTT
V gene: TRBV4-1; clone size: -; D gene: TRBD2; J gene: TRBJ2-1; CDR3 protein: CASSPIGLAGNNEQFF; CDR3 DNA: TGCGCCAGCAGCCCAATAGGACTAGCGGGAAACAATGAGCAGTTCTTC
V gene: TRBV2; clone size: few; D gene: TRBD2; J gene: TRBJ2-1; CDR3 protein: CASTIGLAGGRGEQFF; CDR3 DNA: TGTGCCAGCACCATAGGACTAGCGGGGGGGCGAGGTGAGCAGTTCTTC
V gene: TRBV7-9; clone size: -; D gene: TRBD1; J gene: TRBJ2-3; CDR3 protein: CASSSDRGTDTQYF; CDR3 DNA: TGTGCCAGCAGCTCGGACAGGGGTACAGATACGCAGTATTTT
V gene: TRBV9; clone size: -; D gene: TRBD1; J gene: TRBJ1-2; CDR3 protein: CASSSHLTGDFGYTF; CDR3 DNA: TGTGCCAGCAGCTCCCACCTGACAGGGGACTTTGGCTACACCTTC
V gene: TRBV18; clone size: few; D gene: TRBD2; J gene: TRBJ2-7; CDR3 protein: CASSPVGTSGAHEQYF; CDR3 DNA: TGTGCCAGCTCACCCGTCGGGACTAGCGGTGCCCACGAGCAGTACTTC
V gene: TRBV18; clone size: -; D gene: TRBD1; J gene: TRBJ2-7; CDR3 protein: CASSVGRDRVTYEQYF; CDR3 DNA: TGTGCCAGCTCAGTGGGCCGGGACAGGGTCACCTACGAGCAGTACTTC
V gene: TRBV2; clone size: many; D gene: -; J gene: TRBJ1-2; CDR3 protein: CASSPGFLTNYGYTF; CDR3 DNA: TGTGCCAGCAGTCCAGGGTTCTTAACTAACTATGGCTACACCTTC
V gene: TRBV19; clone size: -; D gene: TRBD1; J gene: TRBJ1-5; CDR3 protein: CASSPGRGRGAQHF; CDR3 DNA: TGTGCCAGTAGTCCGGGCAGGGGGCGAGGGGCCCAGCATTTT
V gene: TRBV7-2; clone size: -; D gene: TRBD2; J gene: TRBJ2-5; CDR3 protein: CASRPRGGTGDQGTQYF; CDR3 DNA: TGTGCCAGCAGGCCGCGGGGGGGGACGGGGGATCAAGGGACCCAGTACTTC
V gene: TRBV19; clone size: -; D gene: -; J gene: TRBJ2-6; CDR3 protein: CASSIYYSGANVLTF; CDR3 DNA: TGTGCCAGTAGTATATATTACTCTGGGGCCAACGTCCTGACTTTC
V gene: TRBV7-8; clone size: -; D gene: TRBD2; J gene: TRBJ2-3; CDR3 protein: CASSRSGGAGGTDTQYF; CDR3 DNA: TGTGCCAGCAGCCGAAGCGGGGGGGCCGGTGGCACAGATACGCAGTATTTT
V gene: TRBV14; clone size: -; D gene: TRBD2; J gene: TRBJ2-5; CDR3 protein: CASSQDNRLAGGETQYF; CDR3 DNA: TGTGCCAGCAGCCAAGATAATAGGCTAGCGGGAGGCGAGACCCAGTACTTC
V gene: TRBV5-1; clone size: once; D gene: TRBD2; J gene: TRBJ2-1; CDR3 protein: CASSFPATSGGSEQFF; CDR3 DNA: TGCGCCAGCAGCTTTCCGGCAACTAGCGGGGGAAGTGAGCAGTTCTTC
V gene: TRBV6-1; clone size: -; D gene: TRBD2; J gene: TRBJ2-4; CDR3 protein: CASSEGGTAKNIQYF; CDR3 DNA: TGTGCCAGCAGTGAGGGAGGGACAGCCAAAAACATTCAGTACTTC
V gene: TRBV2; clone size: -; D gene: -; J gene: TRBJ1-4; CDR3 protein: CASSETGYYEKLFF; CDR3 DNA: TGTGCCAGCAGCGAAACAGGGTACTATGAAAAACTGTTTTTT
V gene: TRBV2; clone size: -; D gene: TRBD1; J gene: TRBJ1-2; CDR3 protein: CATGTGGLYGYTF; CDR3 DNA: TGTGCCACCGGGACAGGGGGACTTTATGGCTACACCTTC
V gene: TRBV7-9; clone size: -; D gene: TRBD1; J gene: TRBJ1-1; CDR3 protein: CASSFGTGGIEAFF; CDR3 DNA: TGTGCCAGCAGCTTTGGGACAGGGGGAATTGAAGCTTTCTTT
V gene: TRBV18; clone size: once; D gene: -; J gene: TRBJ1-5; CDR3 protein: CASSPDRTRRGNQPQHF; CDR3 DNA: TGTGCCAGCTCACCCGACAGGACTCGAAGGGGCAATCAGCCCCAGCATTTT
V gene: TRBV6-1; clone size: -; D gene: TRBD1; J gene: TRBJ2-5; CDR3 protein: CASSLETGRRTQYF; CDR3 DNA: TGTGCCAGCAGCCTCGAGACAGGGCGTCGGACCCAGTACTTC
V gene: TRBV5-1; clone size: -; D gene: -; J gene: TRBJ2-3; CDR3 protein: CASSGVQGVSTDTQYF; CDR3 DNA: TGCGCCAGCAGCGGGGTACAGGGTGTTAGCACAGATACGCAGTATTTT
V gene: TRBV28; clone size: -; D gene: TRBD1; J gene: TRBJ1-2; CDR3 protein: CASRPGTAQGGYTF; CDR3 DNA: TGTGCCAGCAGGCCTGGGACAGCTCAGGGTGGCTACACCTTC